This T cell receptor (beta chain) was profiled in a study of blood T cell repertoires in COVID-19. Details on this clone: This CDR3 is also generated by other DNA sequences in the sample.

The method was immunoSEQ multiplex PCR; TCRdb's version includes in-frame clones alone and lacks a portion of them. Of about 250,000 clones listed, 70% to 90% are singletons. The receptor's source is a man younger than 35 with active or convalescent COVID-19. Sequenced: peripheral blood.

The DNA of the CDR3 is TGCAGTGCTAGGGCCACAGATACGCAGTATTTT. Amino acid sequence: CSARATDTQYF. The chain uses TRBV20-1 and TRBJ2-3, with no clear D. Trimming shortened V by 3 bases and J by 2 bases, and 3 bases separated the two germline ends. CDR3 length equals 11 residues. CDR1 is DFQATT and CDR2 is SNEGSKA in the germline V gene (reference sequence).